The subject of this entry is one T cell receptor (beta chain). This sample was taken from a study of blood T cell repertoires in COVID-19. CDR3 length: 15 residues. The V segment lost 1 base and the J segment 7 bases; nucleotides outside the gene matches: 8. CDR1 and CDR2 from the germline V gene are SGHAT and FQNNGV. Using immunoSEQ multiplex PCR, the repertoire was profiled, and TCRdb retains in-frame clones only, with some absent. In the table there are approximately 80,000 clones, about 86% of which are singletons. The clonotype comes from an elderly man with acute or convalescent COVID-19. Sequencing was performed on peripheral blood. V and J are TRBV11-2 and TRBJ1-1; TRBD1 agrees at 8 bases. CDR3 in DNA: TGTGCCAGCAGCTTAGGGGCGACAGGGGTCATTGAAGCTTTCTTT. Amino acid sequence: CASSLGATGVIEAFF.